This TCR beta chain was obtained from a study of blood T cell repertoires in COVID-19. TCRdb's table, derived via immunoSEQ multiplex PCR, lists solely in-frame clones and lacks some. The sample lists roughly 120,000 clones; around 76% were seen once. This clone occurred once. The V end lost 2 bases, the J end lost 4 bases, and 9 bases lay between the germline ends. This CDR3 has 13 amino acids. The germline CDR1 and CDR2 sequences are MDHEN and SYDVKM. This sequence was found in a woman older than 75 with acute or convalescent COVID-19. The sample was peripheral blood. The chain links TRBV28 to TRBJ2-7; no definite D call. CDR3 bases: TGTGCCAGCAGTTTAGGCGGCCGGTACGAGCAGTACTTC. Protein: CASSLGGRYEQYF.